The table lists the clone carrying this T cell receptor (beta chain) with many counts. Its specificity is unknown. Semi-nested PCR with Nested Universal Primer A followed constant-region reverse priming of full-length variable regions. MiXCR, applied by TCRdb to the 5' RACE reads, yields one record per CDR3 protein. The sample has fewer than 40,000 distinct CDR3 sequences, approximately 25% seen once; the top ten hold 3.5% to 5%. Study-wide points: Tumor Treg TCRs overlapped most with tumor naive CD4+ cells.

The CDR3 length is 11 residues. V was cut by 6 bases and J by 7 bases, with 10 bases left in between. CDR1 is DFQATT and CDR2 is SNEGSKA in the germline V gene (reference sequence). The sequence came from a female donor with breast cancer. This chain links TRBV20-1 with TRBJ1-3; D remains ambiguous. Sequencing input: memory CD4+ T cells sorted from blood. Indicated subset: memory CD4+ T cells, CD4+CD45RO+CD25-. The CDR3 reads CSAPAGNTIYF. CDR3 sequence (DNA): TGCAGTGCCCCCGCGGGCAACACCATATATTTT.